This TCR beta chain was observed in a study of cytomegalovirus exposure and HLA in healthy donors. The study, taken as a whole, reports: Per a later analysis, about 18,000 TCR beta sequences showed association with HLA alleles at 0.05 false discovery rate.

The CDR3 contains 14 residues. Germline-derived CDR1 and CDR2 are SGHRS and YFSETQ. V shed 0 bases and J shed 1 base, with 6 bases lying between them. This clone was seen just once. Antigen unknown. The PCR contained 60 Vbeta and 13 Jbeta primers. Sequenced by immunoSEQ multiplex PCR; TCRdb stores in-frame clones only, minus some. This sample has 80,000 to 95,000 clones, with 65% to 80% found just once. This clonotype originated in a woman aged 50 to 60 in good health and CMV-seropositive. Sequenced sample: PBMCs. J is TRBJ2-3 and V is TRBV5-1; no clear D. CDR3 loop: CASSLDGGTDTQYF. In DNA form, the CDR3 reads TGCGCCAGCAGCTTGGATGGAGGCACAGATACGCAGTATTTT.